Presented here are 3 T cell receptor beta chains from one specimen sequenced in a study of T-cell reconstitution after alpha-beta-depleted transplantation in children. Unique molecular identifiers tagged the TCRbeta library. TCRdb redid the calling of the PCR reads with MiXCR, one entry per CDR3 protein. This sample has around 500,000 distinct CDR3 sequences, with around 13% found just once. Sample: PBMCs from the stem cell graft donor, taken from the stem cell graft. These receptors were taken from a human donor who donated a stem cell graft to a child with combined immunodeficiency.

This clonotype was picked up a small number of times. The gene calls are TRBV4-3 and TRBJ1-2, with D tentatively TRBD1 (5 bases). This CDR3 has 13 amino acids. Trimming took 2 bases from V and 4 from J, leaving 8 bases between them. Germline V gene lookup returns CDR1 LGHNA and CDR2 YSLEER. CDR3 sequence (DNA): TGCGCCAGCAGCCAAATGGACACCTATGGCTACACCTTC. It yields the protein CASSQMDTYGYTF.

This clonotype was found many times. V usage is TRBV24-1 and J usage is TRBJ2-2; D is unclear. The CDR3 contains 16 residues. Trimming pared 5 bases from V and 6 bases from J, leaving 18 bases between. Per germline, CDR1 KGHDR and CDR2 SFDVKD. The CDR3, as DNA: TGTGCCACCAGTGCCGAGACCTGGACCCGGCCCGGGGAGCTGTTTTTT. Protein sequence: CATSAETWTRPGELFF.

This clonotype was detected a few times. The chain has TRBV5-1 and TRBJ1-1; D ambiguous. The CDR3 runs 15 residues. Trimming took off 0 bases at V and 0 bases at J, with 9 bases between the two ends. CDR1 and CDR2 from the germline V gene are SGHRS and YFSETQ. This CDR3 reads CASSLEHLMNTEAFF. CDR3 nucleotide sequence: TGCGCCAGCAGCTTGGAACACTTAATGAACACTGAAGCTTTCTTT.